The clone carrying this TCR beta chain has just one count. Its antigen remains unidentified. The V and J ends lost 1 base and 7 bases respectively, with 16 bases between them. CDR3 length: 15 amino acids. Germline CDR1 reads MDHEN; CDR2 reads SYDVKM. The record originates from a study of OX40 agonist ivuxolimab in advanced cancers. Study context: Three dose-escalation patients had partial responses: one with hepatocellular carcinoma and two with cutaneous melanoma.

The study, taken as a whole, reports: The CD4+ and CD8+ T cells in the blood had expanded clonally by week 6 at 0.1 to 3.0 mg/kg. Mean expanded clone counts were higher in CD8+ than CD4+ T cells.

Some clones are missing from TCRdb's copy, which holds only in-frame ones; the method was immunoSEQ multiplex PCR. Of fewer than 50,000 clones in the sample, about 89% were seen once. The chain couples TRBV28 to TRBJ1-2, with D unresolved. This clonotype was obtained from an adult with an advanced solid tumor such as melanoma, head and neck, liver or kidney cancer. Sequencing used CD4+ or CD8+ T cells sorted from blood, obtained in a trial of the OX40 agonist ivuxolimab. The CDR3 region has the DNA TGTGCCAGCAGTTTATTTATTGGGCCTCCCCCTGGCTACACCTTC. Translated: CASSLFIGPPPGYTF.